Presented here are 17 T cell receptor beta chains from one specimen sequenced in a study of cytomegalovirus exposure and HLA in healthy donors. Data came from immunoSEQ multiplex PCR; TCRdb stores just in-frame clones and leaves some out. The repertoire has under 400,000 clones, roughly 86% of them found once; the top ten carry about 0.96%. Sequenced input: PBMCs. These receptors came from a man aged 25 to 40 in good health and CMV-seronegative.

The count of this clone is one. The CDR3 here is CASSYGTGRQETQYF. For the CDR3, the DNA is TGTGCCAGCAGTTACGGGACAGGACGACAAGAGACCCAGTACTTC. The rearrangement uses TRBV6-5 and TRBJ2-5, with 8 bases matching TRBD1. Looked up from germline, CDR1 is MNHEY and CDR2 is SVGAGI. This CDR3 has 15 residues. V shed 2 bases and J 2 bases; nucleotides not matched to a gene: 4.

The rearrangement joins TRBV11-2 to TRBJ1-1, with 9 nucleotides matching TRBD1. The CDR3 has 16 residues. Trimming took 4 bases from V and 2 from J; bases not matched to a gene: 8. Germline values: CDR1 SGHAT, CDR2 FQNNGV. The CDR3 protein is CASSYFRTGDNTEAFF. CDR3 nucleotides: TGTGCCAGCAGCTATTTCCGGACAGGGGATAACACTGAAGCTTTCTTT.

The V call is TRBV7-9, the J call TRBJ2-5; the D gene is possibly TRBD2 (6 bases). The CDR3 totals 16 residues. V lost 4 bases and J lost 2, with 17 bases in between. CDR1 SEHNR and CDR2 FQNEAQ come from the germline V gene (reference sequence). DNA of the CDR3: TGTGCCAGCAGCTCGCTCGGGGGAAAACTTCAAGAGACCCAGTACTTC. Its protein is CASSSLGGKLQETQYF.

This rearrangement joins TRBV19 to TRBJ1-2; maybe TRBD1 (5 bases). Trimming removed 2 bases at V and 6 bases at J, with 13 bases between. The CDR3 has 14 amino acids. In germline, CDR1 is LNHDA, CDR2 SQIVND (reference sequence). CDR3 sequence reads: CASSISRAVNGYTF. In DNA form, the CDR3 reads TGTGCCAGTAGTATAAGCAGGGCGGTCAATGGCTACACCTTC.

In this sample, this clone turned up many times. This rearrangement joins TRBV4-1 to TRBJ1-5, with D unclear. V was trimmed by 1 base and J by 2 bases, leaving 9 bases between them. This CDR3 has 15 residues. Germline CDR1 is MGHRA and CDR2 is YSYEKL. The CDR3 is CASSQVGQGNQPQHF. The CDR3, as DNA: TGCGCCAGCAGCCAAGTGGGTCAGGGCAATCAGCCCCAGCATTTT.

This clone was recorded once. The gene calls are TRBV29-1 and TRBJ2-3; D ambiguous. The germline CDR1 and CDR2 sequences are SQVTM and ANQGSEA. CDR3 length: 12 amino acids. V lost 1 base and J 3 bases, leaving 5 bases between the germline ends. CDR3 coding DNA: TGCAGCGTTGAAGTTATAACAGATACGCAGTATTTT. Translation gives CSVEVITDTQYF.

CDR3 DNA sequence: TGTGCCAGCAGCACATGGACAGGCCTCTCTGGAAACACCATATATTTT. Its translation is CASSTWTGLSGNTIYF. The J gene is TRBJ1-3, the V gene TRBV7-8, with TRBD1 matching over 7 bases. Losses at the gene ends were 5 bases for V and 0 bases for J; bases not matched to a gene: 7. Germline-derived CDR1 and CDR2 are SGHVS and FQNEAQ. There are 16 residues in the CDR3.

The chain combines TRBV28 with TRBJ2-4; TRBD1 is a possible D gene (5 bases). CDR3 length equals 13 residues. Trimming took off 3 bases at V and 4 bases at J, with 7 bases between the two ends. Germline values: CDR1 MDHEN, CDR2 SYDVKM. The CDR3 DNA sequence: TGTGCCAGCAGTTTTAACAGGAAAAACATTCAGTACTTC. Protein sequence: CASSFNRKNIQYF. Variable domain in full (rest from reference TRBV28 and TRBJ2-4): DVKVTQSSRYLVKRTGEKVFLECVQDMDHENMFWYRQDPGLGLRLIYFSYDVKMKEKGDIPEGYSVSREKKERFSLILESASTNQTSMYLCASSFNRKNIQYFGAGTRLSVL.

This clone showed up just once. This chain uses TRBV5-6 with TRBJ1-5; the match to TRBD1 covers 9 bases. The germline V gene has CDR1 SGHDT and CDR2 YYEEEE. The CDR3 runs to 16 residues. With 4 bases clipped from V and 2 bases from J, the junction kept 7 bases outside the gene matches. CDR3 protein: CASSGTGGFGNQPQHF. In DNA, the CDR3 is TGTGCCAGCAGCGGTACAGGGGGCTTTGGCAATCAGCCCCAGCATTTT.

As concerns this clone: The sample carries other DNA sequences with the same CDR3. This chain uses TRBV7-8 with TRBJ2-7; D might be TRBD2 (6 bases). CDR1 and CDR2 from the germline V gene are SGHVS and FQNEAQ. V lost 6 bases to trimming and J lost 1 base, with 10 bases between them. There are 13 residues in the CDR3. In nucleotides, the CDR3 is TGTGCCAGCAGTCCGGGACTTTCCTACGAGCAGTACTTC. Protein: CASSPGLSYEQYF.

The chain uses TRBV2 and TRBJ1-1; 7 bases are shared with TRBD1. From germline, CDR1 is SNHLY and CDR2 FYNNEI. V shed 6 bases and J 4 bases; nucleotides not matched to a gene: 8. The length of the CDR3 is 14 residues. The CDR3 loop is CASRYRGAFTEAFF. CDR3 nucleotides: TGTGCCAGCAGGTACAGGGGAGCATTCACTGAAGCTTTCTTT.

The sample holds one count of this clone. The chain carries TRBV7-2 and TRBJ2-1, with 11 bases matching TRBD2. The CDR3 covers 15 residues. CDR1 and CDR2 from the germline V gene are SGHTA and FQGNSA. J gave up 6 bases and V 5 bases, and 6 bases lay outside the gene matches. The CDR3 bases are TGTGCCAGCAGCCATTCCGGACTAGCGGGCAATGAGCAGTTCTTC. It yields the protein CASSHSGLAGNEQFF.

CDR3 coding DNA: TGTGCCAGCAGTTACCTAGCGGGGGGGGCACAAGAGACCCAGTACTTC. Encoded protein: CASSYLAGGAQETQYF. V and J are TRBV6-6 and TRBJ2-5; 12 positions agree with TRBD2. Germline-derived CDR1 and CDR2 are MNHNY and SVGAGI (reference sequence). This CDR3 is built from 16 residues. Trimming at V came to 2 bases and at J to 2 bases, leaving 3 bases not matched to a gene.

This sequence joins TRBV11-2 and TRBJ2-7; TRBD1 is a possible D gene (5 bases). V lost 2 bases and J lost 2, with 10 bases in between. CDR1 is SGHAT, CDR2 FQNNGV, per germline. The CDR3 contains 14 residues. Here the CDR3 reads CASSLSGFAYEQYF. CDR3 nucleotides: TGTGCCAGCAGCTTATCAGGGTTCGCCTACGAGCAGTACTTC.

This clone was detected only a few times. This sequence joins TRBV2 and TRBJ1-2, with a possible D match to TRBD1 (6 bases). CDR3 length: 13 amino acids. Germline assignment: CDR1 SNHLY and CDR2 FYNNEI. The germline V and J ends were trimmed by 4 bases and 4 bases, with 10 bases remaining between them. CDR3 in DNA: TGTGCCAGCAGTGGAGGGGGACCCTATGGCTACACCTTC. Translated, it gives CASSGGGPYGYTF.

J is TRBJ1-3 and V is TRBV6-1; 9 bases are a match to TRBD1. The CDR3 is 14 amino acids. Germline V CDR1 and CDR2: MNHNS, SASEGT. J gave up 5 bases and V 5 bases, and 4 bases lay outside the gene matches. CDR3 in DNA: TGTGCCAGCAGTCCAGGGACAGGGAGAAACACCATATATTTT. This gives the protein CASSPGTGRNTIYF.

The gene calls are TRBV6-5 and TRBJ2-1; TRBD2 agrees at 11 bases. This CDR3 contains 16 residues. Trimming took 4 bases from V and 3 from J; bases not matched to a gene: 5. Germline CDR1 is MNHEY and CDR2 is SVGAGI. The CDR3 region is CASSLIAGGLYNEQFF. The CDR3 nucleotides read TGTGCCAGCAGTTTGATAGCGGGGGGGCTCTACAATGAGCAGTTCTTC.